This T cell receptor beta chain was recovered during a study of CD8 T cells in ankylosing spondylitis. Whole-study findings and limits: There were earlier reports of some motif variants in reactive arthritis synovial fluid and blood. Researchers reportedly found disease-linked clones significantly enriched in matched ankylosing spondylitis synovial fluid.

There are 16 residues in the CDR3. CDR1 and CDR2 from the germline V gene are SGHTA and FQGNSA. Unmatched junction bases numbered 3, after V lost 0 bases and J lost 6 bases. It was by quantitative 5'-RACE with molecular barcodes that TCR beta libraries were made. TCRdb reprocessed the 5' RACE reads with MiXCR, giving one entry per CDR3 protein. The sample consists of about 150,000 distinct CDR3 sequences, 30% to 40% of them appearing once. A few counts support this clonotype. Its target is unknown. This clonotype was obtained from a male donor with ankylosing spondylitis. The gene calls are TRBV7-2 and TRBJ2-1; 12 bases match TRBD2. The specimen was synovial fluid, either unsorted or a sorted T cell fraction (not recorded which). The CDR3 sequence: CASSLATTSGGNEQFF. The DNA for the CDR3 is TGTGCCAGCAGCTTAGCGACGACTAGCGGGGGCAATGAGCAGTTCTTC.